This T cell receptor (beta chain) was identified during a study of CD8 T cells in ankylosing spondylitis (dated by TCRdb to about 2017). Regarding the research as a whole: The study set out to find disease-linked TCR variants by profiling T cell receptor beta repertoires in ankylosing spondylitis patients and healthy donors. Peripheral blood was sampled, and synovial fluid was additionally collected from ankylosing spondylitis patients. The full study cohort comprised around 25 ankylosing spondylitis patients and 85 to 120 healthy donors.

Trimming at the junction amounts to 3 bases on V and 2 bases on J, and the germline ends lie 9 bases apart. Via the germline V gene, CDR1 is SQVTM and CDR2 ANQGSEA. The CDR3 covers 13 residues, taking in both the cysteine and the phenylalanine. Only CDR3 DNA is held: 39 bases, read in frame from base 1. This clonotype has at least ten counts. No cognate antigen has been identified for it. No base quality information exists; no much larger clone differs at one position. The listed sequencing device is Illumina HiSeq 2500. Quantitative 5'-RACE with molecular barcodes was used to prepare TCR beta libraries. In the source study's methods: A new computational method, built on a probabilistic model of VDJ rearrangement, was used to identify disease-linked TCR variants. TCRdb reprocessing: public reads trimmed at Q25 with fastp, clones called with MiXCR, in-frame beta chains kept. Rows matching on CDR3 protein sequence are summarized as one entry with the most common DNA and genes. These V and J calls originate from TCRdb's pipeline instead of the authors' own analysis. This sample comprises approximately 69,000 distinct CDR3 sequences, about 5.2% of them detected only once. The top ten constitute around 2.2% of the sample.

The paper as a whole reports these results and caveats: According to the report, matched synovial fluid samples from ankylosing spondylitis patients were significantly enriched for the disease-linked clones. A CD8+ phenotype was shown by the disease-linked clones, which were found at relatively low frequencies in peripheral blood. Some of the motif variants had been reported before in the synovial fluid and blood of reactive arthritis patients, a finding that suggests common disease-initiation mechanisms. A TCR beta motif of 8 or 9 highly homologous amino acid variants appeared characteristic of blood from ankylosing spondylitis patients.

Sequencing used blood, either unsorted or a sorted T cell fraction (not recorded which). This clonotype was obtained from a male donor with ankylosing spondylitis or in good health (not recorded which). The V and J segments used are TRBV29-1 and TRBJ2-3; the D gene is perhaps TRBD2, on 6 matching bases. The CDR3 protein: CSVDGGSTDTQYF. The DNA reads as follows: TGCAGCGTTGACGGAGGGTCCACAGATACGCAGTATTTT.